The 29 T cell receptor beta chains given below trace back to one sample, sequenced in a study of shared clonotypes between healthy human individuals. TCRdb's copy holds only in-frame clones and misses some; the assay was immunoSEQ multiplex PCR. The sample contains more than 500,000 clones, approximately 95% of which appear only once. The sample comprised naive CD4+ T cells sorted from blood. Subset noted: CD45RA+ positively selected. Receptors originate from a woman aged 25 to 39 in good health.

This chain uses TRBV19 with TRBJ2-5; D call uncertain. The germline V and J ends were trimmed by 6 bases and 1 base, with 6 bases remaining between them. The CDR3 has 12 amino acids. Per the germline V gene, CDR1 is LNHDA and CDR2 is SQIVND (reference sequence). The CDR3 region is CASSRPQETQYF. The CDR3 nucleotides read TGTGCCAGTAGCCGACCCCAAGAGACCCAGTACTTC.

The CDR3, as DNA: TGTGCCATCAGTGAGTCCGTAGCGGGAGGGGAGTTCTTC. This encodes CAISESVAGGEFF. This rearrangement joins TRBV10-3 to TRBJ2-1; 11 bases line up with TRBD2. This CDR3 region has 13 residues. CDR1 is ENHRY and CDR2 is SYGVKD in the germline V gene. J was trimmed by 14 bases and V by 0 bases; bases with no gene match: 3.

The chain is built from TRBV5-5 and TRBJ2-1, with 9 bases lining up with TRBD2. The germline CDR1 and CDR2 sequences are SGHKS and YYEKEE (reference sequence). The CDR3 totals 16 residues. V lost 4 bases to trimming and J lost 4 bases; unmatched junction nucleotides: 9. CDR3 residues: CASSGWTSAPYNEQFF. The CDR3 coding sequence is TGTGCCAGCAGCGGATGGACTAGCGCCCCTTACAATGAGCAGTTCTTC.

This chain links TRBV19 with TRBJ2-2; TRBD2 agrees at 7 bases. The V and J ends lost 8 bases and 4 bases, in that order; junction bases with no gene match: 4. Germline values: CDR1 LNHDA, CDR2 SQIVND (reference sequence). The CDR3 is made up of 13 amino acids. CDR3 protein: CASASGTTGELFF. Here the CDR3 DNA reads TGTGCCAGTGCGAGCGGGACCACCGGGGAGCTGTTTTTT.

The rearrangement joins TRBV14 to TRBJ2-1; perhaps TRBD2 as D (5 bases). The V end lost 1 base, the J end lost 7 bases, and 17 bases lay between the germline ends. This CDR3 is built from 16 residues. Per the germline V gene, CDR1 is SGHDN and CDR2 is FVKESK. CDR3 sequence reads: CASSQVYALRRNEQFF. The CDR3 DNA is TGTGCCAGCAGCCAAGTCTACGCTCTCCGGAGGAATGAGCAGTTCTTC.

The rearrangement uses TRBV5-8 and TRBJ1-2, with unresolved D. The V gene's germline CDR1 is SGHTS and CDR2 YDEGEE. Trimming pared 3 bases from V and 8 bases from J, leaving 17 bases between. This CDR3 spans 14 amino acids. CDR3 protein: CASSYELRAHGYTF. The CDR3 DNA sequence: TGTGCCAGCAGCTATGAGCTCCGGGCCCACGGCTACACCTTC. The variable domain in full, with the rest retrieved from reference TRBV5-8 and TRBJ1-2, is EAGVTQSPTHLIKTRGQQATLRCSPISGHTSVYWYQQALGLGLQFLLWYDEGEERNRGNFPPRFSGRQFPNYSSELNVNALELEDSALYLCASSYELRAHGYTFGSGTRLTVV.

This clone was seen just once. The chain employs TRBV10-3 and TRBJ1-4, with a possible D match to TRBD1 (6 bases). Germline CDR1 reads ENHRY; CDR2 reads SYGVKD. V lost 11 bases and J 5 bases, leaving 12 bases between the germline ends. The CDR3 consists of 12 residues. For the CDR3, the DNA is TGTGCCGCGGCAGGGACAAATGAAAAACTGTTTTTT. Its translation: CAAAGTNEKLFF.

The CDR3 bases are TGTGCCAGCAGTGCACAGGGGGCCGGGCAGCCCCAGCATTTT. Its protein is CASSAQGAGQPQHF. J is TRBJ1-5 and V is TRBV6-5, with 9 bases lining up with TRBD1. CDR1 MNHEY and CDR2 SVGAGI come from the germline V gene. The CDR3 consists of 14 residues. V was clipped by 5 bases and J by 7 bases; unmatched bases: 6.

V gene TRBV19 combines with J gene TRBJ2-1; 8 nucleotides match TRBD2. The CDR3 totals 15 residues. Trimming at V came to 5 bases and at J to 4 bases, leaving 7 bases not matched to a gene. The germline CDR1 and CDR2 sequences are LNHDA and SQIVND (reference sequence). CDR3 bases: TGTGCCAGTAGTTCCAGCGGGAGAACTTACAATGAGCAGTTCTTC. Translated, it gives CASSSSGRTYNEQFF.

The CDR3 loop is CASTTTGTGQSGYTF. The CDR3 nucleotides read TGTGCCAGCACTACGACCGGCACAGGGCAGTCTGGCTACACCTTC. The rearrangement links TRBV28 to TRBJ1-2; D possibly corresponds to TRBD1 (6 bases). CDR1 and CDR2 (germline): MDHEN, SYDVKM. Trimming left V 7 bases short and J 7 bases short, with 22 bases between. This CDR3 has 15 residues.

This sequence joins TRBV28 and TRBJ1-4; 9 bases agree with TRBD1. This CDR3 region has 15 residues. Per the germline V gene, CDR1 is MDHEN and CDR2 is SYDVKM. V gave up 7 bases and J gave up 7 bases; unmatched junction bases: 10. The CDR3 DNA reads TGTGCCAGCAAAATCGACAGGGGGAGAGTTGAAAAACTGTTTTTT. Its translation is CASKIDRGRVEKLFF.

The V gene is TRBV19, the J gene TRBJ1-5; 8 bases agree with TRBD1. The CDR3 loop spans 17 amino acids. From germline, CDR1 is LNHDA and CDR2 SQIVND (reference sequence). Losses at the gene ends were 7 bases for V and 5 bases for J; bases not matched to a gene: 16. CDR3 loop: CASNQGAKGGFHQPQHF. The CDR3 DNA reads TGTGCCAGTAATCAGGGGGCGAAGGGTGGATTCCATCAGCCCCAGCATTTT.

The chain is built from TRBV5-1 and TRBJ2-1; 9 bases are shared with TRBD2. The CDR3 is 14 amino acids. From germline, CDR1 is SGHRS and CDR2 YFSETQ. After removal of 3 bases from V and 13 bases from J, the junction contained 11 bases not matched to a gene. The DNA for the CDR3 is TGCGCCAGCAGCTCCGGTGAAGCGGGAGGCAACCAGTTCTTC. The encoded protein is CASSSGEAGGNQFF. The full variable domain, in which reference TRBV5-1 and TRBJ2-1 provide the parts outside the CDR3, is KAGVTQTPRYLIKTRGQQVTLSCSPISGHRSVSWYQQTPGQGLQFLFEYFSETQRNKGNFPGRFSGRQFSNSRSEMNVSTLELGDSALYLCASSSGEAGGNQFFGPGTRLTVL.

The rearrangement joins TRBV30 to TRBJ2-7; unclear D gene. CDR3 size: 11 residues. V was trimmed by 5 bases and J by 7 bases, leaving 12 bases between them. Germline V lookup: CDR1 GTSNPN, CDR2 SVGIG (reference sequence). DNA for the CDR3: TGTGCCTGGCGGTCGATGGGAGAGCAGTACTTC. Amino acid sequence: CAWRSMGEQYF.

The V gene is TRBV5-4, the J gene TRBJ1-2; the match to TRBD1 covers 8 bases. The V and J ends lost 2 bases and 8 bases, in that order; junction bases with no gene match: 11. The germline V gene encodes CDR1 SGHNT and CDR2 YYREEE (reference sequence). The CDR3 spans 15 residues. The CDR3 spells CASSFMSAGGRGYTF. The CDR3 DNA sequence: TGTGCCAGCAGCTTTATGTCGGCAGGGGGCAGAGGCTACACCTTC.

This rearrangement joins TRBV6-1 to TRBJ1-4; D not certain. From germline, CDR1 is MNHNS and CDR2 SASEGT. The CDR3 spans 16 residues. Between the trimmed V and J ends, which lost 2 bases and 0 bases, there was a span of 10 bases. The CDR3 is CASSELGGATNEKLFF. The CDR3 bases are TGTGCCAGCAGTGAACTGGGAGGCGCAACTAATGAAAAACTGTTTTTT.

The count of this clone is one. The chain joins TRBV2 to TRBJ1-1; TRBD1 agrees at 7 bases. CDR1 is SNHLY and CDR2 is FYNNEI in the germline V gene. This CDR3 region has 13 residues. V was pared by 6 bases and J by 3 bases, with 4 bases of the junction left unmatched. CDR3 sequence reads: CASSRQGYTEAFF. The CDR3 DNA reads TGTGCCAGCAGCCGACAGGGATACACTGAAGCTTTCTTT.

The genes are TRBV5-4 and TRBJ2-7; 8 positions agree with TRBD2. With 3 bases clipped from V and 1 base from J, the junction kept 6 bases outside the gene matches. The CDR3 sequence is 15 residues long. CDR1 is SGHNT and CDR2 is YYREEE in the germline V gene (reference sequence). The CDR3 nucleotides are TGTGCCAGCAGCTATCAGCGGGAGAGGTCCTACGAGCAGTACTTC. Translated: CASSYQRERSYEQYF.

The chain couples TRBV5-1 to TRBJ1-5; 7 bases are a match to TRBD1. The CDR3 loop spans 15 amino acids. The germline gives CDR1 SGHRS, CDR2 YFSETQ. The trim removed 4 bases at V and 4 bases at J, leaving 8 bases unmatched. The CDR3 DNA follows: TGCGCCAGCAGCACAACAGGGGCCGCGAATCAGCCCCAGCATTTT. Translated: CASSTTGAANQPQHF.

The CDR3 is CASSPGGVGTEAFF. The CDR3 DNA follows: TGTGCCAGCAGCCCGGGGGGGGTCGGCACTGAAGCTTTCTTT. The rearrangement uses TRBV5-4 and TRBJ1-1; a weak D match, TRBD1 (5 bases). Looked up from germline, CDR1 is SGHNT and CDR2 is YYREEE (reference sequence). The CDR3 is 14 amino acids. Trimming took off 4 bases at V and 4 bases at J, with 14 bases between the two ends.

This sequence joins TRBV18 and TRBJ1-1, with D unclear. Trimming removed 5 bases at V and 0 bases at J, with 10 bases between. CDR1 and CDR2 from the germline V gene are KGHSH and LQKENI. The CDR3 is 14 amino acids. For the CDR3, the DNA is TGTGCCAGCTCATCAGACGGTTTGAACACTGAAGCTTTCTTT. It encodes CASSSDGLNTEAFF.

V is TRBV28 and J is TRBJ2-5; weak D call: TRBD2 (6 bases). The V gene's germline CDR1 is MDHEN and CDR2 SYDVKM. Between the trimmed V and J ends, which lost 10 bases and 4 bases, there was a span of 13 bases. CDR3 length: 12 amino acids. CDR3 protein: CAKRENLETQYF. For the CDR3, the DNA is TGTGCCAAACGGGAGAACCTAGAGACCCAGTACTTC.

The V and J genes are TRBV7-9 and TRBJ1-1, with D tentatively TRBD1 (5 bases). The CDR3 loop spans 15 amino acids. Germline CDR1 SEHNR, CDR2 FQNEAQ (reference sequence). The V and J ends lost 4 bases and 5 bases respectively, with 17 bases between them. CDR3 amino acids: CASSYQQGVDTEAFF. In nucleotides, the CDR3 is TGTGCCAGCAGCTACCAGCAGGGAGTTGATACTGAAGCTTTCTTT. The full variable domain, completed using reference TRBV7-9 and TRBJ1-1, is DTGVSQNPRHKITKRGQNVTFRCDPISEHNRLYWYRQTLGQGPEFLTYFQNEAQLEKSRLLSDRFSAERPKGSFSTLEIQRTEQGDSAMYLCASSYQQGVDTEAFFGQGTRLTVV.

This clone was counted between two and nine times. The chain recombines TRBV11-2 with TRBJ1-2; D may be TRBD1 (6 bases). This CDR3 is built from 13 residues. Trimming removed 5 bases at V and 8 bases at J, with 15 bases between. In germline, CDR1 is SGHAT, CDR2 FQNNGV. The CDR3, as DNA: TGTGCCAGCAGCCCGGACAGCCTCAGGGGCTACACCTTC. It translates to CASSPDSLRGYTF.

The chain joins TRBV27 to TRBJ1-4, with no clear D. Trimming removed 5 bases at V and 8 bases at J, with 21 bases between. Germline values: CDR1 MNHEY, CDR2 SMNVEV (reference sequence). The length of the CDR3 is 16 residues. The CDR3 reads CASSATTPWSAEKLFF. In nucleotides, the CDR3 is TGTGCCAGCAGTGCAACGACCCCTTGGAGTGCGGAAAAACTGTTTTTT.

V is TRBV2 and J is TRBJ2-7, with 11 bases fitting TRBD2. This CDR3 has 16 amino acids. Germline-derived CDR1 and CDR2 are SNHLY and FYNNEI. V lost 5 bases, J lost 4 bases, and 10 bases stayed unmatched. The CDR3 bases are TGTGCCAGCAGTCTTATAGCGGGAGGGCTGTATTACGAGCAGTACTTC. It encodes CASSLIAGGLYYEQYF.

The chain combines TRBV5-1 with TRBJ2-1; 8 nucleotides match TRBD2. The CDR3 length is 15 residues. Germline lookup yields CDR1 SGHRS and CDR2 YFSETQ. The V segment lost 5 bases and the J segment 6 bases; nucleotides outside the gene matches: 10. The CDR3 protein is CASRVAGIGANEQFF. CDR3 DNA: TGCGCCAGCAGGGTAGCGGGAATTGGGGCCAATGAGCAGTTCTTC.

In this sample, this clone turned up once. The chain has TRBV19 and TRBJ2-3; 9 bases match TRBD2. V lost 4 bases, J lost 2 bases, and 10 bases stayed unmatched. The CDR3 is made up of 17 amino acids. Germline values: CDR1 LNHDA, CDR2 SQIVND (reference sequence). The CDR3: CASSKREADTFTDTQYF. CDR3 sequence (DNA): TGTGCCAGTAGTAAGCGGGAGGCCGATACCTTCACAGATACGCAGTATTTT.

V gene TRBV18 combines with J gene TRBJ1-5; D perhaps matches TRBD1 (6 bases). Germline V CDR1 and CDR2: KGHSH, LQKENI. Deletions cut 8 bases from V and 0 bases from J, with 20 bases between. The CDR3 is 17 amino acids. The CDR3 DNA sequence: TGTGCCAGCAGCAACGGACAGATCTCTTATAGCAATCAGCCCCAGCATTTT. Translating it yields CASSNGQISYSNQPQHF.